What follows are 21 T cell receptor beta chains derived from one specimen sequenced in a study of cytomegalovirus exposure and HLA in healthy donors. With 60 Vbeta and 13 Jbeta primers, the PCR was carried out. This table comes from immunoSEQ multiplex PCR, and its TCRdb copy is limited to in-frame clones, with some not included. The sample lists about 160,000 clones, 75% occurring once. Sequencing input: PBMCs. The receptors come from a female donor in good health and CMV-seronegative.

The CDR3, as DNA: TGTGCCAGCAGCAGGGGGCCCTCTGAAGCTTTCTTT. This encodes CASSRGPSEAFF. The V gene is TRBV6-5, the J gene TRBJ1-1; 8 bases fit TRBD1. Germline V gene data show CDR1 as MNHEY and CDR2 as SVGAGI. The V segment lost 6 bases and the J segment 6 bases; nucleotides outside the gene matches: 3. CDR3 length: 12 residues.

This rearrangement joins TRBV7-2 to TRBJ2-1, with 11 bases matching TRBD2. The CDR3 is 18 residues long. Germline V gives CDR1 SGHTA, CDR2 FQGNSA. The V and J ends lost 1 base and 0 bases, in that order; junction bases with no gene match: 5. CDR3 DNA: TGTGCCAGCAGCTTAGTAGCTAGCGGGAGGAGCTCCTACAATGAGCAGTTCTTC. It translates to CASSLVASGRSSYNEQFF.

The chain uses TRBV30 and TRBJ1-2; tentative D call: TRBD1 (6 bases). The germline CDR1 and CDR2 sequences are GTSNPN and SVGIG (reference sequence). The V and J ends lost 0 bases and 8 bases respectively, with 19 bases between them. The CDR3 has 15 residues. The CDR3 bases are TGTGCCTGGAGTGTTGGGGCCCCTCCTGGGGGCGGCTACACCTTC. It is translated as CAWSVGAPPGGGYTF.

The V gene is TRBV4-2, the J gene TRBJ2-7; D is possibly TRBD2 (6 bases). Between the trimmed V and J ends, which lost 1 base and 10 bases, there was a span of 14 bases. CDR1 LGHNA and CDR2 YNFKEQ come from the germline V gene. This CDR3 is 13 amino acids long. The CDR3 region is CASSQGGADIQYF. The CDR3 nucleotides are TGTGCCAGCAGCCAAGGCGGGGCCGACATCCAGTACTTC.

The rearrangement joins TRBV9 to TRBJ2-7, with 8 bases aligning to TRBD1. CDR1 and CDR2 (germline): SGDLS, YYNGEE. V shed 0 bases and J 5 bases; nucleotides not matched to a gene: 4. The CDR3 loop spans 14 amino acids. The CDR3: CASSVETGEDEQYF. The CDR3 DNA is TGTGCCAGCAGCGTAGAGACAGGGGAGGACGAGCAGTACTTC.

This rearrangement joins TRBV29-1 to TRBJ2-3, with D maybe TRBD2 (5 bases). CDR1 and CDR2 from the germline V gene are SQVTM and ANQGSEA. The CDR3 extends over 13 amino acids. Trimming left V 4 bases short and J 5 bases short, with 13 bases between. This chain's CDR3 is CSVARGREDTQYF. The CDR3 region has the DNA TGCAGCGTTGCACGAGGGAGAGAAGATACGCAGTATTTT.

The chain uses TRBV21-1 and TRBJ2-3; the table names TRBD1, a call not compared with the DNA. TRBV21-1 counts as a pseudogene. The CDR3 has 16 residues. The CDR3 nucleotides are TGTGCCAGCAGCAGTCGACAGGGGAAGTGTACAGATACGCAGTATTTT. Translated, it gives CASSSRQGKCTDTQYF.

V and J are TRBV4-1 and TRBJ2-7; tentatively, D is TRBD2 (5 bases). The CDR3 is 13 residues long. Germline CDR1 is MGHRA and CDR2 is YSYEKL. V was pared by 3 bases and J by 1 base, with 7 bases between. CDR3 nucleotide sequence: TGCGCCAGCAGCCAGGACTGGTCCTACGAGCAGTACTTC. Protein sequence: CASSQDWSYEQYF.

V gene TRBV7-2 combines with J gene TRBJ1-6; weak D call: TRBD1 (6 bases). The V end was cut by 1 base, the J end by 3 bases, with 16 bases between. Germline V gene lookup returns CDR1 SGHTA and CDR2 FQGNSA. The CDR3 totals 18 residues. CDR3 region: CASSLETGLTYYNSPLHF. CDR3 DNA sequence: TGTGCCAGCAGCTTAGAGACAGGACTTACCTACTATAATTCACCCCTCCACTTT.

This chain joins TRBV6-5 and TRBJ1-2, with 9 bases fitting TRBD1. Trimming took 0 bases from V and 8 from J; bases not matched to a gene: 7. This CDR3 is built from 15 residues. Germline V gene sequence: CDR1 MNHEY, CDR2 SVGAGI. CDR3 nucleotides: TGTGCCAGCAGTTACTCTGGGACAGGGATGGGAGGCTACACCTTC. Translation: CASSYSGTGMGGYTF.

The J gene is TRBJ1-1, the V gene TRBV19, with 9 bases that match TRBD1. V dropped 5 bases and J dropped 5; count of bases not matched to a gene: 12. This CDR3 comprises 16 residues. Germline CDR1 reads LNHDA; CDR2 reads SQIVND (reference sequence). Here the CDR3 reads CASSATGTGSWTEAFF. The CDR3 DNA sequence: TGTGCCAGTAGTGCGACCGGGACAGGGTCTTGGACTGAAGCTTTCTTT.

V and J are TRBV27 and TRBJ1-1, with D possibly TRBD1 on 5 matching bases. This CDR3 is built from 14 residues. V lost 7 bases to trimming and J lost 2 bases, with 14 bases between them. Germline V gene data show CDR1 as MNHEY and CDR2 as SMNVEV (reference sequence). The CDR3 coding sequence is TGTGCCAGCACGTCGGGGGTGGGAAACACTGAAGCTTTCTTT. Its translation: CASTSGVGNTEAFF.

The chain recombines TRBV4-3 with TRBJ1-1; 7 bases line up with TRBD1. V lost 4 bases to trimming and J lost 3 bases; unmatched junction nucleotides: 5. Germline loops: CDR1 LGHNA, CDR2 YSLEER. This CDR3 is built from 14 residues. The CDR3 nucleotides are TGCGCCAGCAGCCGAAGCAGGGGGGACACTGAAGCTTTCTTT. It is translated as CASSRSRGDTEAFF.

The genes are TRBV4-1 and TRBJ2-5; 9 bases align to TRBD2. V lost 2 bases, J lost 2 bases, and 9 bases stayed unmatched. Per the germline V gene, CDR1 is MGHRA and CDR2 is YSYEKL. This CDR3 has 17 residues. The CDR3 sequence is CASSQSAGAGGQETQYF. CDR3 DNA: TGCGCCAGCAGCCAATCGGCGGGAGCGGGGGGTCAAGAGACCCAGTACTTC.

The chain carries TRBV6-1 and TRBJ1-1, with 7 bases aligning to TRBD1. The germline gives CDR1 MNHNS, CDR2 SASEGT. The CDR3 extends over 14 amino acids. Losses at the gene ends were 3 bases for V and 2 bases for J; bases not matched to a gene: 3. The chain's CDR3 is CASSEGTANTEAFF. The DNA of the CDR3 is TGTGCCAGCAGTGAGGGGACAGCTAACACTGAAGCTTTCTTT.

This clone was found once. This chain links TRBV11-2 with TRBJ1-1; D possibly corresponds to TRBD1 (5 bases). The CDR3 spans 13 residues. Trimming took off 0 bases at V and 5 bases at J, with 7 bases between the two ends. CDR1 and CDR2 (germline): SGHAT, FQNNGV. The DNA of the CDR3 is TGTGCCAGCAGCTTAGAAAGGGGTACTGAAGCTTTCTTT. It yields the protein CASSLERGTEAFF.

This clone came up a few times. The chain uses TRBV11-2 and TRBJ2-3; TRBD1 aligns across 10 bases. CDR3 length: 14 residues. CDR1 is SGHAT and CDR2 is FQNNGV in the germline V gene. J was trimmed by 6 bases and V by 4 bases; bases with no gene match: 4. The CDR3 DNA reads as TGTGCCAGCAGCTCCGGGACAGGGGCCGATACGCAGTATTTT. This translates into CASSSGTGADTQYF.

This sequence joins TRBV6-5 and TRBJ1-3; TRBD1 might be the D (6 bases). The CDR3 is made up of 14 amino acids. Trimming pared 6 bases from V and 1 base from J, leaving 10 bases between. CDR1 MNHEY and CDR2 SVGAGI come from the germline V gene. In DNA, the CDR3 is TGTGCCAGCAGCACCGACAGGTCTGGAAACACCATATATTTT. Amino acid sequence: CASSTDRSGNTIYF.

Of note for this clone: Compared with germline, one end of the junction differs, possibly owing to a read error. The chain couples TRBV5-1 to TRBJ2-5, with 7 bases identical to TRBD2. The germline gives CDR1 SGHRS, CDR2 YFSETQ. The CDR3 totals 14 residues. CDR3 coding DNA: TGCGCCAGCAGATTGGGCCTAGCGGAAGAGACCCAGTACTTC. As protein: CASRLGLAEETQYF. Supplemented by reference TRBV5-1 and TRBJ2-5, the full variable domain reads KAGVTQTPRYLIKTRGQQVTLSCSPISGHRSVSWYQQTPGQGLQFLFEYFSETQRNKGNFPGRFSGRQFSNSRSEMNVSTLELGDSALYLCASRLGLAEETQYFGPGTRLLVL.

This chain uses TRBV27 with TRBJ2-3; 11 bases are a match to TRBD2. The junction had 12 bases not matched to a gene; V was cut back by 7 bases and J by 6 bases. CDR1 MNHEY and CDR2 SMNVEV come from the germline V gene (reference sequence). The length of the CDR3 is 16 residues. The CDR3: CASTRRASGGSDTQYF. CDR3 DNA: TGTGCCAGCACCCGACGGGCTAGCGGGGGGTCGGATACGCAGTATTTT.

V and J are TRBV4-2 and TRBJ1-5, with a tentative D call TRBD1 (6 bases). V lost 1 base and J 3 bases, leaving 13 bases between the germline ends. Germline V CDR1 and CDR2: LGHNA, YNFKEQ. This CDR3 contains 16 residues. CDR3 DNA: TGTGCCAGCAGCCAAGTGTCAGGGACATTCAATCAGCCCCAGCATTTT. This gives the protein CASSQVSGTFNQPQHF.